This record covers a single T cell receptor (beta chain). The junction shows a germline mismatch at one end, possibly a read error. This entry comes from a study of blood T cell repertoires in COVID-19. The CDR3 consists of 16 residues. In germline, CDR1 is SNHLY, CDR2 FYNNEI. Using immunoSEQ multiplex PCR, the repertoire was profiled, and TCRdb retains in-frame clones only, with some absent. Found here are more than 70,000 clones, 85% to 90% of them singletons; the top ten hold approximately 3.9%. This sequence was found in a man aged 55-75 years with acute or convalescent COVID-19. The sequencing sample was made of peripheral blood. The genes are TRBV2 and TRBJ1-5, with 10 bases that match TRBD1. CDR3 bases: TGTGCCAGCAGGGCCCCGGGACAGGGGAGCAATCATCCCCAGCATTTT. This codes for CASRAPGQGSNHPQHF.